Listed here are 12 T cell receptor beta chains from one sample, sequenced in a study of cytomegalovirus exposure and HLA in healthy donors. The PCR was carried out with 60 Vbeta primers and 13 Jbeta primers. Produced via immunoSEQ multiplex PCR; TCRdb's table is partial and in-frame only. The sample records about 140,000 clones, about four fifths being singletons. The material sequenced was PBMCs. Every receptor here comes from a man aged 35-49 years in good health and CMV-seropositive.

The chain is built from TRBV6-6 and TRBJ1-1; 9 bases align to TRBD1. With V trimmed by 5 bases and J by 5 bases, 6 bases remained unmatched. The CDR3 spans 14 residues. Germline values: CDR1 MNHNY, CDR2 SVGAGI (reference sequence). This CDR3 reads CASSLQGAGTEAFF. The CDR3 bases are TGTGCCAGCAGTCTACAGGGGGCGGGGACTGAAGCTTTCTTT.

The DNA for the CDR3 is TGTGCCAGCAGCTCCGTGCGTGGGAGCACTGAAGCTTTCTTT. As protein: CASSSVRGSTEAFF. V usage is TRBV11-2 and J usage is TRBJ1-1; D remains ambiguous. V gave up 4 bases and J gave up 4 bases, with 13 bases separating them. CDR3 length: 14 amino acids. CDR1 and CDR2 from the germline V gene are SGHAT and FQNNGV.

The CDR3 region has the DNA TGTGCCAGTAGTATCGAGAATTCACCCCTCCACTTT. As protein: CASSIENSPLHF. The chain links TRBV19 to TRBJ1-6; D gene ambiguous. The CDR3 sequence is 12 residues long. V shed 3 bases and J shed 7 bases, with 4 bases lying between them. Germline V gene sequence: CDR1 LNHDA, CDR2 SQIVND (reference sequence).

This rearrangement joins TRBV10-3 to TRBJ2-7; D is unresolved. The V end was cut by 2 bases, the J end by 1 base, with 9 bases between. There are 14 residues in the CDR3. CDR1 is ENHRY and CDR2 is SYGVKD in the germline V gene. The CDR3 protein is CAISESISSYEQYF. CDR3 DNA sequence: TGTGCCATCAGTGAGAGCATTTCATCCTACGAGCAGTACTTC.

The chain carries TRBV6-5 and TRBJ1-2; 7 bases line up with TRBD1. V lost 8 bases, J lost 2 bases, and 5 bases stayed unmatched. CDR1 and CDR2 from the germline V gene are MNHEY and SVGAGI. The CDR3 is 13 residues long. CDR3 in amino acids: CASRGTENYGYTF. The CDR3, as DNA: TGTGCCAGCCGAGGGACAGAGAACTATGGCTACACCTTC.

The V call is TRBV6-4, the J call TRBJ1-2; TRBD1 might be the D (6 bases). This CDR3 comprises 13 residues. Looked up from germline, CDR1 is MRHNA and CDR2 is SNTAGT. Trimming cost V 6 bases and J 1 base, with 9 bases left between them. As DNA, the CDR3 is TGTGCCAGCAGCCGGACAGTTAACTATGGCTACACCTTC. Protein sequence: CASSRTVNYGYTF.

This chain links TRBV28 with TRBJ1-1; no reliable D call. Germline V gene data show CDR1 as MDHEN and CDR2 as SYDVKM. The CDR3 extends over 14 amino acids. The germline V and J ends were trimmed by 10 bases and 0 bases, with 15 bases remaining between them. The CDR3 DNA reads TGTGCCAACATTTGCGGGGAGATGAACACTGAAGCTTTCTTT. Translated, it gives CANICGEMNTEAFF.

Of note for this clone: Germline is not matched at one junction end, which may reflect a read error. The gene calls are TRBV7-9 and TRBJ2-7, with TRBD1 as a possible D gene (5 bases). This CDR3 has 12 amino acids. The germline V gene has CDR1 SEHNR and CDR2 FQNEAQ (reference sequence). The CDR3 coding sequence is TGTTCCAGCAGCTTAGAAGGGGTCGAGCAGTACTTC. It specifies CSSSLEGVEQYF. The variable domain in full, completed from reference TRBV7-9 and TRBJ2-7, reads DTGVSQNPRHKITKRGQNVTFRCDPISEHNRLYWYRQTLGQGPEFLTYFQNEAQLEKSRLLSDRFSAERPKGSFSTLEIQRTEQGDSAMYLCSSSLEGVEQYFGPGTRLTVT.

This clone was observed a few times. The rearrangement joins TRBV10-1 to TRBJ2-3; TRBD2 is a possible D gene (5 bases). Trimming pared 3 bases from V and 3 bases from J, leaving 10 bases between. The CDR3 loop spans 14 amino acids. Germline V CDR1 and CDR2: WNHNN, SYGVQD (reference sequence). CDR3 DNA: TGCGCCAGCAGTGAATCGGGGAGTACAGATACGCAGTATTTT. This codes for CASSESGSTDTQYF.

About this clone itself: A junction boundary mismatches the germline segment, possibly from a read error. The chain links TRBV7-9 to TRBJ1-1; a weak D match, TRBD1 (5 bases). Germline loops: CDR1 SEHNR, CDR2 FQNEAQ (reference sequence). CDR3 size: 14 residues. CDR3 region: CSSSFSGRSTEAFF. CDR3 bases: TGTTCCAGCAGCTTCTCAGGGAGGAGCACTGAAGCTTTCTTT.

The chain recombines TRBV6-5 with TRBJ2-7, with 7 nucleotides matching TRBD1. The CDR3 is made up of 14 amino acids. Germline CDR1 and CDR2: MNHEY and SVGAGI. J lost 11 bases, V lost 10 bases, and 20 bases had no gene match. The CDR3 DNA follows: TGTGCCATCAAAAGGCTCCGGGACAGTCGGTACGAGTACTTC. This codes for CAIKRLRDSRYEYF.

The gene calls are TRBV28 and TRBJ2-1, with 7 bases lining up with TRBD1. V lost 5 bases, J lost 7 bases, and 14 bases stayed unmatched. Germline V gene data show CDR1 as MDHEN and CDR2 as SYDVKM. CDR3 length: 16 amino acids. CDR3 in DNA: TGTGCCAGCAGTCACACAGGGGAATATATCCGGAATGAGCAGTTCTTC. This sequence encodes CASSHTGEYIRNEQFF.